The entry that follows covers one TCR beta chain sequence. The antigen remains undetermined. Clones were read by immunoSEQ multiplex PCR, and TCRdb kept only the in-frame ones, dropping some. The table lists some 1,400,000 clones, around 97% of them singletons. This record belongs to a study of shared clonotypes between healthy human individuals. Study outcomes and limitations: The rarefaction results pointed to incomplete sorted-subset sequencing despite large depth.

This CDR3 contains 15 residues. V dropped 1 base and J dropped 6; count of bases not matched to a gene: 4. Germline V gives CDR1 SNHLY, CDR2 FYNNEI. Sequencing was done on a sample of naive CD4+ T cells sorted from blood. Subset in this sample: CD45RA+ positively selected. J is TRBJ2-7 and V is TRBV2, with 12 bases fitting TRBD1. The source is a man aged 25 to 45 in good health. The CDR3 region is CASSEGGQGASEQYF. Written as DNA, the CDR3 is TGTGCCAGCAGTGAAGGGGGACAGGGGGCGTCCGAGCAGTACTTC.